A selection of T cell receptor beta chains follows, all from one sample in a study of somatic mutations in cytotoxic T cells in rheumatoid arthritis. Repertoires were generated with immunoSEQ multiplex PCR, while TCRdb's copy carries only in-frame clones and drops some. The profile shows about 8,600 clones, about 79% of them singletons. Material for sequencing was CD8+ T cells sorted from blood. These receptors all stem from a woman aged 45-59 years in good health. Each CDR3 is given with its conserved first and last residue. A D gene is named only where the DNA matches it firmly. Size values are once, few and many counts, or a class for expanded clones, and some rows have none.

>TRBV10-1|-|TRBJ1-3|large
CASSERGGYSGNTIYF
TGCGCCAGCAGTGAGAGGGGGGGATACTCTGGAAACACCATATATTTT
>TRBV5-4|TRBD2|TRBJ2-1|-
CASSSSFASGGTDEQFF
TGTGCCAGCAGCTCCTCCTTCGCTAGCGGGGGTACGGATGAGCAGTTCTTC
>TRBV2|TRBD1|TRBJ1-4|-
CASSEGTGAGEKLFF
TGTGCCAGCAGTGAGGGTACAGGGGCTGGTGAAAAACTGTTTTTT
>TRBV4-3|TRBD1|TRBJ1-2|-
CASSQVTGDYGYTF
TGCGCCAGCAGCCAAGTTACAGGGGACTATGGCTACACCTTC
>TRBV5-8|-|TRBJ2-7|-
CASSLFRESYEQYF
TGTGCCAGCAGCTTGTTTCGGGAGTCCTACGAGCAGTACTTC
>TRBV7-9|-|TRBJ2-7|-
CASSLRDIDSYEQYF
TGTGCCAGCAGCTTACGGGACATAGATTCCTACGAGCAGTACTTC
>TRBV9|-|TRBJ1-2|-
CASSVDGGGGYTF
TGTGCCAGCAGCGTAGACGGGGGGGGAGGCTACACCTTC
>TRBV18|-|TRBJ1-5|-
CASSPGEISNQPQHF
TGTGCCAGCTCACCGGGAGAGATAAGTAATCAGCCCCAGCATTTT
>TRBV5-1|-|TRBJ2-7|-
CASSLPFRGARGEEQYF
TGCGCCAGCAGCCTACCCTTCCGGGGGGCGCGAGGAGAGGAGCAGTACTTC
>TRBV11-1|TRBD1|TRBJ2-7|-
CASSSRDRAHYEQYF
TGTGCCAGCAGCTCGAGGGACAGGGCGCATTACGAGCAGTACTTC
>TRBV7-9|-|TRBJ1-6|-
CASSSGSSYNSPLHF
TGTGCCAGCAGCTCTGGGAGCTCCTATAATTCACCCCTCCACTTT
>TRBV5-1|TRBD2|TRBJ2-1|few
CASSLGTGSGGADEQFF
TGCGCCAGCAGCTTGGGCACGGGCAGCGGGGGGGCTGATGAGCAGTTCTTC
>TRBV7-9|-|TRBJ1-1|once
CASSLGTGKNTEAFF
TGTGCCAGCAGCTTGGGAACGGGGAAAAACACTGAAGCTTTCTTT
>TRBV19|-|TRBJ1-1|-
CASSIGWGAAEAFF
TGTGCCAGTAGTATAGGATGGGGAGCTGCTGAAGCTTTCTTT
>TRBV5-3|-|TRBJ2-2|-
CAGMTGSGGNTGELFF
TGTGCCGGAATGACAGGTTCGGGGGGAAACACCGGGGAGCTGTTTTTT
>TRBV6-6|TRBD1|TRBJ2-7|once
CASSPGTGLDEQYF
TGTGCCAGCAGCCCCGGGACAGGGCTCGACGAGCAGTACTTC
>TRBV6-1|-|TRBJ2-5|-
CASIPDGETQYF
TGTGCCAGCATCCCCGATGGCGAGACCCAGTACTTC
>TRBV7-2|-|TRBJ1-2|-
CASSFPGLGYGYTF
TGTGCCAGCAGCTTTCCAGGGCTCGGCTATGGCTACACCTTC
>TRBV28|-|TRBJ1-2|-
CASIGGYYGYTF
TGTGCCAGCATAGGAGGGTACTATGGCTACACCTTC
>TRBV27|TRBD1|TRBJ2-7|few
CASGQKGQFYEQYF
TGTGCCAGCGGTCAAAAGGGACAGTTTTACGAGCAGTACTTC
>TRBV7-3|-|TRBJ2-2|-
CASSLQGYGTGELFF
TGTGCCAGCAGCTTGCAGGGGTATGGCACCGGGGAGCTGTTTTTT
>TRBV2|TRBD2|TRBJ2-7|-
CASQISGGPAYEQYF
TGTGCCAGTCAAATAAGCGGGGGACCAGCCTACGAGCAGTACTTC
>TRBV9|-|TRBJ2-1|-
CASSGVNEQFF
TGTGCCAGCAGTGGAGTTAATGAGCAGTTCTTC
>TRBV19|TRBD1|TRBJ2-1|-
CASSFFHPVAGGFYNEQFF
TGTGCCAGTAGCTTCTTTCATCCAGTGGCAGGGGGCTTCTACAATGAGCAGTTCTTC
>TRBV19|-|TRBJ1-2|-
CASNPSGYINYGYTF
TGTGCCAGTAATCCCTCGGGGTACATTAACTATGGCTACACCTTC
>TRBV6-5|TRBD1|TRBJ1-4|-
CASSYGYRGKNEKLFF
TGTGCCAGCAGTTACGGGTACAGGGGCAAGAATGAAAAACTGTTTTTT
>TRBV2|TRBD2|TRBJ2-7|-
CASNRSWTSGVPYEQYF
TGTGCCAGCAACCGATCGTGGACTAGCGGCGTACCCTACGAGCAGTACTTC
>TRBV5-1|TRBD1|TRBJ2-5|-
CASSPTGGLETQYF
TGCGCCAGCAGCCCGACAGGGGGCCTTGAGACCCAGTACTTC
>TRBV6-1|-|TRBJ1-1|-
CASRRTAMNTEAFF
TGTGCCAGCAGGAGGACAGCTATGAACACTGAAGCTTTCTTT
>TRBV5-1|-|TRBJ1-1|once
CASSLAGGFGTEAFF
TGCGCCAGCAGCTTGGCGGGAGGTTTTGGAACTGAAGCTTTCTTT
>TRBV5-1|TRBD1|TRBJ1-6|-
CASSSARQGNSPLHF
TGCGCCAGCAGCTCGGCCCGACAGGGAAATTCACCCCTCCACTTT
>TRBV6-5|TRBD1|TRBJ2-2|-
CASGNRGHTGELFF
TGTGCCAGCGGTAACAGGGGGCACACCGGGGAGCTGTTTTTT
>TRBV28|-|TRBJ1-6|-
CASSSRRDQNSPLHF
TGTGCCAGCAGTTCACGGAGGGACCAGAATTCACCCCTCCACTTT
>TRBV28|-|TRBJ2-7|-
CASSPAYEQYF
TGTGCCAGCAGCCCAGCCTACGAGCAGTACTTC
>TRBV9|-|TRBJ2-1|medium-sized
CASSVTGEQFF
TGTGCCAGCAGCGTCACAGGCGAGCAGTTCTTC
>TRBV15|TRBD2|TRBJ2-1|once
CATSRDKFGLGNEQFF
TGTGCCACCAGCAGAGATAAGTTCGGACTAGGCAATGAGCAGTTCTTC
>TRBV6-5|TRBD1|TRBJ1-2|-
CASSIGQAGYTF
TGTGCCAGCAGTATTGGACAGGCTGGCTACACCTTC
>TRBV11-3|TRBD1|TRBJ2-1|-
CASRTGGYNEQFF
TGTGCCAGCCGGACAGGGGGCTACAATGAGCAGTTCTTC
>TRBV7-3|TRBD1|TRBJ2-1|-
CASRDTGVSYNEQFF
TGTGCCAGCAGGGATACAGGGGTTTCCTACAATGAGCAGTTCTTC
>TRBV5-6|-|TRBJ2-1|medium-sized
CASSIGTNNEQFF
TGTGCCAGCAGCATCGGGACAAACAATGAGCAGTTCTTC
>TRBV27|TRBD1|TRBJ1-2|-
CASSSGGGFYGYTF
TGTGCCAGCAGTTCCGGAGGGGGCTTCTATGGCTACACCTTC
>TRBV29-1|TRBD1|TRBJ1-2|-
CSVDSLQGSDYGYTF
TGCAGCGTTGATTCCCTACAGGGGTCTGACTATGGCTACACCTTC
>TRBV5-4|-|TRBJ1-3|once
CASSSLDNSGNTIYF
TGTGCCAGCAGCTCCCTAGATAACTCTGGAAACACCATATATTTT
>TRBV5-5|-|TRBJ1-1|-
CASSPMMGLAAEAFF
TGTGCCAGCAGCCCCATGATGGGCCTAGCGGCTGAAGCTTTCTTT
>TRBV5-1|TRBD1|TRBJ2-7|-
CASSSGQGSTYEQYF
TGCGCCAGCAGCTCCGGACAGGGTTCCACCTACGAGCAGTACTTC
>TRBV19|-|TRBJ2-7|once
CATALEDIAYEQYF
TGTGCCACCGCATTAGAGGACATCGCCTACGAGCAGTACTTC
>TRBV5-4|-|TRBJ2-1|-
CASSPDSSSYNEQFF
TGTGCCAGCAGCCCAGACAGTAGCTCCTACAATGAGCAGTTCTTC
>TRBV9|TRBD2|TRBJ2-1|-
CASSVFLAGAYNEQFF
TGTGCCAGCAGCGTTTTCCTAGCGGGGGCCTACAATGAGCAGTTCTTC
>TRBV29-1|-|TRBJ2-2|-
CSVDEGSGELFF
TGCAGCGTTGACGAGGGCTCCGGGGAGCTGTTTTTT
>TRBV14|-|TRBJ2-3|-
CASSQDPQRGLPGVDTQYF
TGTGCCAGCAGCCAAGATCCCCAGAGAGGACTCCCCGGTGTAGATACGCAGTATTTT
>TRBV15|TRBD1|TRBJ1-6|once
CATSTDRGYGSPLHF
TGTGCCACCAGCACCGACAGGGGGTATGGATCACCCCTCCACTTT
>TRBV6-6|TRBD2|TRBJ2-5|-
CASTTSAIQETQYF
TGTGCCAGCACGACTAGCGCAATCCAAGAGACCCAGTACTTC
>TRBV5-6|-|TRBJ1-5|-
CASSLGTGTPDQPQHF
TGTGCCAGCAGCTTGGGGACCGGGACTCCGGATCAGCCCCAGCATTTT
>TRBV6-6|TRBD1|TRBJ1-2|-
CASSAGTGVGYGYTF
TGTGCCAGCAGTGCAGGGACAGGAGTAGGCTATGGCTACACCTTC
>TRBV28|TRBD2|TRBJ2-1|-
CASSALAGYNEQFF
TGTGCCAGCAGTGCGTTAGCGGGGTACAATGAGCAGTTCTTC